The present T cell receptor beta chain was sequenced within a study of blood T cells in healthy people across ages. A sample-barcoded 5' primer and a J-beta primer mix were used in a second PCR of roughly 6 to 11 cycles. Every cDNA molecule carried a tag from a template-switch adaptor bearing 12 random nucleotides. Per sample, CDR3-containing paired-end reads numbered at least 3 million. TCRdb itself ran the 5' RACE reads through MiXCR, one entry per CDR3 protein. The sample includes 800,000 to 950,000 distinct CDR3 sequences, under 50% of them seen just once. The CDR3 is made up of 13 amino acids. Trimming cost V 6 bases and J 6 bases; bases outside gene matches: 4. Germline CDR1 is MNHEY and CDR2 is SVGEGT. General study findings and limits: Per million T cells, the diversity of TCR beta decreased roughly linearly as age advanced. Researchers deemed the diversity estimates from one million T cells underestimates.

In regard to this clonotype: As yet, its antigen is unknown.

Material for sequencing was blood. This chain uses TRBV6-2 or TRBV6-3 with TRBJ2-1; 8 nucleotides line up with TRBD2. The source is a man aged 25 to 45 in good health. CDR3 in DNA: TGTGCCAGCAGAGAGCGGGGGATCAATGAGCAGTTCTTC. Protein product: CASRERGINEQFF.